This T cell receptor (beta chain) was identified during a study of control samples from healthy donors and cancer patients. The method was immunoSEQ multiplex PCR; TCRdb's version includes in-frame clones alone and lacks a portion of them. The record lists approximately 190,000 clones, of which the ten most abundant hold more than 2%. The sequenced sample consisted of blood. This TCR came from a woman aged 30 to 39 in good health.

CDR3: CASSLARLGATSPLHF. CDR3 nucleotides: TGTGCCAGCAGCTTAGCGCGATTGGGTGCTACTTCACCCCTCCACTTT. J is TRBJ1-6 and V is TRBV7-8; D not certain. Trimming pared 0 bases from V and 9 bases from J, leaving 15 bases between. In germline, CDR1 is SGHVS, CDR2 FQNEAQ. The CDR3 length is 16 residues.